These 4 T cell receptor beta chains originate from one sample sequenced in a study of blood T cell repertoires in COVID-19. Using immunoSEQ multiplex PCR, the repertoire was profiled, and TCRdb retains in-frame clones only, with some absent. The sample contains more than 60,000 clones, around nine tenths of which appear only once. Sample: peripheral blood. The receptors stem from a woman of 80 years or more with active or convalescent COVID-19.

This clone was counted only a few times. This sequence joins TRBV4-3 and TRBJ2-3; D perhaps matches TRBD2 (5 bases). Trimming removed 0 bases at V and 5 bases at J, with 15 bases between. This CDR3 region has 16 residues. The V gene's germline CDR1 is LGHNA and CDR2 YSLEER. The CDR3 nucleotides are TGCGCCAGCAGCCAAGATGGATACAGCGGTGAAGATACGCAGTATTTT. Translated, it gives CASSQDGYSGEDTQYF.

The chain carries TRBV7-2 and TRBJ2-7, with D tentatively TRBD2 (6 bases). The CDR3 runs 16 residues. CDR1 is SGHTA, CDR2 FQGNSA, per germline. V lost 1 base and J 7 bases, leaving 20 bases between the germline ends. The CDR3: CASSLVSGTRIMEQYF. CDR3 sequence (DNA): TGTGCCAGCAGCTTAGTTTCCGGGACTCGTATCATGGAGCAGTACTTC.

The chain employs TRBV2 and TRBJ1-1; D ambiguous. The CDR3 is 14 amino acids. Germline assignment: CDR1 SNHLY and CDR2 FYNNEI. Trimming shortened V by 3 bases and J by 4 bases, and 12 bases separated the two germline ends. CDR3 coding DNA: TGTGCCAGCAGTGATCTCACCGCGAGCACTGAAGCTTTCTTT. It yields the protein CASSDLTASTEAFF.

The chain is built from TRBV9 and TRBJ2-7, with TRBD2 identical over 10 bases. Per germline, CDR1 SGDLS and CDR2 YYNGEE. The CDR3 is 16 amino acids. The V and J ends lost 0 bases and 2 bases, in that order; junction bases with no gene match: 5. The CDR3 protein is CASSVVGTSEPYEQYF. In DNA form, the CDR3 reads TGTGCCAGCAGCGTAGTAGGGACTAGCGAGCCCTACGAGCAGTACTTC.